This T cell receptor (beta chain) emerged from a study of blood T cell repertoires in COVID-19. TCRdb keeps only in-frame clones here, not all; method: immunoSEQ multiplex PCR. The sample consists of around 250,000 clones, around 89% of them appearing once. CDR1 is SGHTA and CDR2 is FQGNSA in the germline V gene. The V gene end was trimmed by 5 bases and the J gene end by 8 bases; junction bases not matched to a gene: 5. This CDR3 has 14 amino acids. The sequence was obtained from a woman in her twenties or thirties who had recovered from COVID-19. The chain combines TRBV7-2 with TRBJ2-1, with TRBD2 identical over 11 bases. Input material: PBMCs or T cells enriched from blood (not recorded which). The CDR3 protein is CASSQISGRDEQFF. CDR3 coding DNA: TGTGCCAGCAGCCAAATTAGCGGGAGGGATGAGCAGTTCTTC.